The 13 T cell receptor beta chains reported below all come from one sample, sequenced in a study of regulatory and conventional T cells in RAG deficiency. The sorted conventional CD4+ T cells were CD25-low and CD127-high, with genomic DNA sequenced. Here immunoSEQ multiplex PCR was the method, and the copy in TCRdb shows in-frame clones only, minus some. Found here are roughly 45,000 clones, 85% to 90% of them singletons; the top ten hold 0.51%. This same sample was also part of a study on regulatory T cells. As that report states: Primers: 52 TRBV forward and 13 TRBJ reverse.

Sequencing was carried out using CD4+ effector T cells sorted from blood. The receptors were gathered from a human donor in good health.

The V call is TRBV6-5, the J call TRBJ2-2; TRBD1 is a possible D gene (6 bases). This CDR3 has 13 residues. Germline lookup yields CDR1 MNHEY and CDR2 SVGAGI. V was cut by 7 bases and J by 5 bases, with 11 bases left in between. The CDR3 loop reads CASTRTVTGELFF. DNA of the CDR3: TGTGCCAGCACGAGGACAGTAACCGGGGAGCTGTTTTTT.

This clone was found once. The chain carries TRBV6-5 and TRBJ2-1, with D possibly TRBD1 on 5 matching bases. This CDR3 spans 15 amino acids. Germline values: CDR1 MNHEY, CDR2 SVGAGI. The ends were cut back, 2 bases at V and 0 bases at J, with 8 bases in the middle. The CDR3, as DNA: TGTGCCAGCAGTTACAGGGGCGACTCCTACAATGAGCAGTTCTTC. Protein: CASSYRGDSYNEQFF.

The chain joins TRBV7-2 to TRBJ2-5, with D possibly called TRBD1 or TRBD2 (5 bases each). The length of the CDR3 is 15 residues. Germline CDR1 reads SGHTA; CDR2 reads FQGNSA. Trimming stripped 5 bases from V and 2 bases from J, with 15 bases between. CDR3 region: CASSPQGRLQETQYF. In DNA form, the CDR3 reads TGTGCCAGCAGCCCGCAGGGACGGCTACAAGAGACCCAGTACTTC.

CDR3 residues: CASSSNAGTQETQYF. For the CDR3, the DNA is TGTGCCAGCAGCTCGAATGCCGGGACACAAGAGACCCAGTACTTC. The chain links TRBV7-3 to TRBJ2-5; the D gene is possibly TRBD1 (6 bases). Between the trimmed V and J ends, which lost 4 bases and 2 bases, there was a span of 14 bases. Germline V lookup: CDR1 SGHTA, CDR2 FQGTGA. CDR3 length: 15 residues. Full variable domain (remainder filled in from reference TRBV7-3 and TRBJ2-5): GAGVSQTPSNKVTEKGKYVELRCDPISGHTALYWYRQSLGQGPEFLIYFQGTGAADDSGLPNDRFFAVRPEGSVSTLKIQRTERGDSAVYLCASSSNAGTQETQYFGPGTRLLVL.

This chain links TRBV9 with TRBJ1-1, with D unresolved. The CDR3 loop spans 13 amino acids. Germline V gives CDR1 SGDLS, CDR2 YYNGEE. The V gene lost 4 bases and the J gene lost 4 bases, with 11 bases spanning the gap. In DNA, the CDR3 is TGTGCCAGCAGCCCTCTGCCGGGCACTGAAGCTTTCTTT. Its translation is CASSPLPGTEAFF.

This clone showed up just once. The CDR3 protein is CASSPGTDLREAFF. The CDR3 DNA is TGTGCCAGCAGTCCCGGGACGGATCTTCGGGAAGCTTTCTTT. The V gene is TRBV28, the J gene TRBJ1-1; maybe TRBD1 (5 bases). Germline CDR1 reads MDHEN; CDR2 reads SYDVKM. The CDR3 is made up of 14 amino acids. Trimming pared 5 bases from V and 8 bases from J, leaving 18 bases between.

V gene TRBV30 combines with J gene TRBJ1-5; D unclear. Trimming took 0 bases from V and 3 from J, leaving 12 bases between them. From germline, CDR1 is GTSNPN and CDR2 SVGIG (reference sequence). This CDR3 contains 15 residues. The CDR3 coding sequence is TGTGCCTGGAGTGTAATGCGGGGAGTCAATCAGCCCCAGCATTTT. Its protein product is CAWSVMRGVNQPQHF.

The chain carries TRBV4-1 and TRBJ2-1, with 14 bases matching TRBD2. With 4 bases clipped from V and 5 bases from J, the junction kept 4 bases outside the gene matches. This CDR3 comprises 16 residues. CDR1 MGHRA and CDR2 YSYEKL come from the germline V gene. CDR3: CASSRGLAGGHNEQFF. In nucleotides, the CDR3 is TGCGCCAGCAGCCGAGGACTAGCGGGGGGACACAATGAGCAGTTCTTC.

The gene calls are TRBV15 and TRBJ2-5; TRBD2 is a possible D gene (6 bases). Per germline, CDR1 LNHNV and CDR2 YYDKDF (reference sequence). The V and J ends lost 5 bases and 3 bases respectively, with 13 bases between them. This CDR3 is built from 14 residues. The CDR3 nucleotides are TGTGCCACCAGCTTCGGACTATTGGAAGAGACCCAGTACTTC. It specifies CATSFGLLEETQYF.

In this sample, this clone turned up once. V gene TRBV11-3 combines with J gene TRBJ1-2, with TRBD1 identical over 8 bases. The CDR3 runs 14 residues. Losses at the gene ends were 4 bases for V and 6 bases for J; bases not matched to a gene: 7. Germline V gene data show CDR1 as SGHNT and CDR2 as YENEEA. This CDR3 reads CASSSRTGQDGYTF. CDR3 nucleotide sequence: TGTGCCAGCAGCTCCCGGACAGGGCAAGATGGCTACACCTTC.

The table lists this clone with a count of one. The chain employs TRBV19 and TRBJ1-1; 7 positions agree with TRBD1. CDR1 and CDR2 from the germline V gene are LNHDA and SQIVND (reference sequence). The CDR3 is made up of 15 amino acids. Unmatched junction bases numbered 11, after V lost 5 bases and J lost 5 bases. The CDR3 loop reads CASSGGTVLGTEAFF. CDR3 coding DNA: TGTGCCAGTAGTGGAGGGACAGTACTGGGGACTGAAGCTTTCTTT.

This clone has a single count. This rearrangement joins TRBV6-5 to TRBJ2-7, with 8 positions matching TRBD2. The CDR3 length is 15 residues. The trim removed 7 bases at V and 6 bases at J, leaving 14 bases unmatched. Germline-derived CDR1 and CDR2 are MNHEY and SVGAGI. CDR3 residues: CASTLSGRAVGEQYF. CDR3 bases: TGTGCCAGCACCCTTTCCGGGAGGGCGGTTGGCGAGCAGTACTTC.

This clone was found a few times. V usage is TRBV2 and J usage is TRBJ2-5; D unresolved. CDR3 length: 13 residues. Germline V gene sequence: CDR1 SNHLY, CDR2 FYNNEI. V was pared by 7 bases and J by 3 bases, with 12 bases between. CDR3 in amino acids: CASNPPPEETQYF. For the CDR3, the DNA is TGTGCCAGCAACCCGCCCCCCGAAGAGACCCAGTACTTC.